This T cell receptor beta chain derives from a study of cytomegalovirus exposure and HLA in healthy donors. Study-level results: Per a later analysis, roughly 17,000 TCR beta sequences showed association with HLA alleles at 0.05 false discovery rate. The number of N-insertions in an Asian-associated ancestry cluster was reportedly below the approximately 700-donor mean in a later analysis. Presence/absence analyses took donor sequencing depth as roughly uniform. Previous analysis showed most TCR beta V segments were productive about 87% or about 30% of the time.

The CDR3 contains 15 residues. The V gene end was trimmed by 9 bases and the J gene end by 8 bases; junction bases not matched to a gene: 16. Germline CDR1 SEHNR, CDR2 FQNEAQ (reference sequence). It was with 60 Vbeta and 13 Jbeta primers that the PCR ran. Clones were sequenced by immunoSEQ multiplex PCR, and TCRdb holds only the in-frame ones, with some missing. The table shows approximately 100,000 clones, with roughly 69% occurring only once. The count of this clone is one. What it binds is not known. Sequencing was carried out using PBMCs. The receptor comes from a man aged 45-65 years in good health and CMV-seropositive. V is TRBV7-9 and J is TRBJ1-2; 9 nucleotides line up with TRBD1. The CDR3: CARHNTGQGPGGYTF. CDR3 nucleotides: TGTGCCAGACATAATACGGGACAGGGCCCCGGGGGCTACACCTTC. The full variable domain, its missing parts supplied by reference TRBV7-9 and TRBJ1-2, is DTGVSQNPRHKITKRGQNVTFRCDPISEHNRLYWYRQTLGQGPEFLTYFQNEAQLEKSRLLSDRFSAERPKGSFSTLEIQRTEQGDSAMYLCARHNTGQGPGGYTFGSGTRLTVV.